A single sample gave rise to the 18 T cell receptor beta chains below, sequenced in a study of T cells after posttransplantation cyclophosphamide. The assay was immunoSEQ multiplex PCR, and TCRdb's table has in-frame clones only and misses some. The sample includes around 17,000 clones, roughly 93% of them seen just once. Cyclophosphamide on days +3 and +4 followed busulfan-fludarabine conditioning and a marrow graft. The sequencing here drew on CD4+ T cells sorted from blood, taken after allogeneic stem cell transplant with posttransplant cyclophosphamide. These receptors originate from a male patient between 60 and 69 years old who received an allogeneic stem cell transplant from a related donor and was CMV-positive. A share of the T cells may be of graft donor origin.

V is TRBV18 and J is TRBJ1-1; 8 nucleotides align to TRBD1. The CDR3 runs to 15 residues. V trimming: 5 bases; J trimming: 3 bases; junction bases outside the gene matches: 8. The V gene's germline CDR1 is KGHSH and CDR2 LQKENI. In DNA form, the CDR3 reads TGTGCCAGCTCAGTCATAACAGGGGGTGACACTGAAGCTTTCTTT. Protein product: CASSVITGGDTEAFF.

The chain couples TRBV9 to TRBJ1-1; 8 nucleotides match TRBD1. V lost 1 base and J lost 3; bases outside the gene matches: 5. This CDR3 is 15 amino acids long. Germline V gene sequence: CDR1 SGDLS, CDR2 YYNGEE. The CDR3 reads CASSVSPDRDTEAFF. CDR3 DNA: TGTGCCAGCAGCGTATCCCCGGACAGGGACACTGAAGCTTTCTTT.

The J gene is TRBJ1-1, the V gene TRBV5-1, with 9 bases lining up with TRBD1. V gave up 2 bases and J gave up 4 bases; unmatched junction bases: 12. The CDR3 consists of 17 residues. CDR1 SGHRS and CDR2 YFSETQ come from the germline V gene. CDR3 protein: CASSFDRGSYSGTEAFF. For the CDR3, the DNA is TGCGCCAGCAGCTTCGACAGGGGGTCATATTCGGGCACTGAAGCTTTCTTT.

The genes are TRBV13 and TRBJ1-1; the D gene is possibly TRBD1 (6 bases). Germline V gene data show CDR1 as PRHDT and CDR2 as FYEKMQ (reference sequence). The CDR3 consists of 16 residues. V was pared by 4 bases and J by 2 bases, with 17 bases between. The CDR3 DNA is TGTGCCAGCAGCTCGCCCGCAGGGGACCCAAACACTGAAGCTTTCTTT. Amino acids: CASSSPAGDPNTEAFF.

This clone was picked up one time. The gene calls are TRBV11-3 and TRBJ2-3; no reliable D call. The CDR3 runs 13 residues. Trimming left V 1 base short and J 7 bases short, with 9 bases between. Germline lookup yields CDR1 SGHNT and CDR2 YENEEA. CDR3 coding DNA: TGTGCCAGCAGCTTAGGCGAGGCGCATACGCAGTATTTT. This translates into CASSLGEAHTQYF.

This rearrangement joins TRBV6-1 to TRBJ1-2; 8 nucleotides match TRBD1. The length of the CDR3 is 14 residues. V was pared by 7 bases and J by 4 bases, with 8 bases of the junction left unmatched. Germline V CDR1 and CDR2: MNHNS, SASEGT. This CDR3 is CASNAGTGSYGYTF. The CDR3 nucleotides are TGTGCCAGCAACGCCGGGACAGGCAGCTATGGCTACACCTTC.

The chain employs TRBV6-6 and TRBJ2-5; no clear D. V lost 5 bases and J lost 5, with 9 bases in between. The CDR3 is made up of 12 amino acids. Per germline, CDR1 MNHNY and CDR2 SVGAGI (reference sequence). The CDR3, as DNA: TGTGCCAGCAGTCCCGCGGATGAGACCCAGTACTTC. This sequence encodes CASSPADETQYF.

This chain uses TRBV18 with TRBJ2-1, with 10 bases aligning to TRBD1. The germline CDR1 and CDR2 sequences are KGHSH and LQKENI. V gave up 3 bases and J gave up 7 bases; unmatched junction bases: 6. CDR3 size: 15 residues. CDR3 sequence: CASSPGTGVRNEQFF. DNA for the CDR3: TGTGCCAGCTCACCGGGGACAGGGGTTAGAAATGAGCAGTTCTTC.

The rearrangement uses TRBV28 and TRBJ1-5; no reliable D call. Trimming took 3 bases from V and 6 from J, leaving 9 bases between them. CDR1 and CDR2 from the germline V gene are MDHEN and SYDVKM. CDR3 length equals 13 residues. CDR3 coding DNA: TGTGCCAGCAGTTTTAGGGAGGCTCAGCCCCAGCATTTT. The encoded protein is CASSFREAQPQHF.

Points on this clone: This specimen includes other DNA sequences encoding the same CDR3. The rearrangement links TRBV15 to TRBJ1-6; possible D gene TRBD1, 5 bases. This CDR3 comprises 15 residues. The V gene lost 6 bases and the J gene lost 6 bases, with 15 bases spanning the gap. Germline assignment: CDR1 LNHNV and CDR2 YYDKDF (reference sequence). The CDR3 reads CATRDPIRVNSPLHF. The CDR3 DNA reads TGTGCCACCAGAGACCCGATCAGGGTTAATTCACCCCTCCACTTT.

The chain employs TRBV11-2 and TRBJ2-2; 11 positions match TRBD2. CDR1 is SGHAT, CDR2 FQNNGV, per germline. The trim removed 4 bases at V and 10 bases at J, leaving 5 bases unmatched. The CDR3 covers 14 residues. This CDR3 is CASSSIAGGVELFF. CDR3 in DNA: TGTGCCAGCAGCTCCATAGCGGGGGGGGTGGAGCTGTTTTTT.

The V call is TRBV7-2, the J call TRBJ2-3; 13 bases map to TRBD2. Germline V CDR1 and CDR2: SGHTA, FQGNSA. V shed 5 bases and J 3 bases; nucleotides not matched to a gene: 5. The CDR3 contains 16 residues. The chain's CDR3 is CASSPGTSGVTDTQYF. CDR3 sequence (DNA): TGTGCCAGCAGCCCCGGGACTAGCGGGGTGACAGATACGCAGTATTTT.

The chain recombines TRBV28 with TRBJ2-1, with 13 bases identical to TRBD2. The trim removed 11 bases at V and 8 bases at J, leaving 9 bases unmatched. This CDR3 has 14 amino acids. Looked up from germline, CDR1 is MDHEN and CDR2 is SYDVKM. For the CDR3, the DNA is TGTGCCGCTATTCGGACTAGCGGGGGAGATGAGCAGTTCTTC. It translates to CAAIRTSGGDEQFF.

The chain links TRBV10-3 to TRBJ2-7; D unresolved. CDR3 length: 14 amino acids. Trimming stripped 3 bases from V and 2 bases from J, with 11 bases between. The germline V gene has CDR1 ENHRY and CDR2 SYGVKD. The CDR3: CAISDRGSTYEQYF. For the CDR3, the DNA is TGTGCCATCAGTGATCGCGGTTCCACCTACGAGCAGTACTTC.

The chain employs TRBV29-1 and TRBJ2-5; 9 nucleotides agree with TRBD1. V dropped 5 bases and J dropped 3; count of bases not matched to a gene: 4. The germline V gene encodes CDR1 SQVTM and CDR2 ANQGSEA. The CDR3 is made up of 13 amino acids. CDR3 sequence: CSVRTGVEETQYF. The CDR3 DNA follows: TGCAGCGTTCGGACAGGGGTAGAAGAGACCCAGTACTTC.

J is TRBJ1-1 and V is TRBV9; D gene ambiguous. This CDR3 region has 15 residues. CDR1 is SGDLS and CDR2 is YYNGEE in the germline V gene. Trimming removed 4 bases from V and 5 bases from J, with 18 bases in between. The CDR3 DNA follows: TGTGCCAGCAGCAGCTTCGGAGGGTCTACGACTGAAGCTTTCTTT. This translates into CASSSFGGSTTEAFF.

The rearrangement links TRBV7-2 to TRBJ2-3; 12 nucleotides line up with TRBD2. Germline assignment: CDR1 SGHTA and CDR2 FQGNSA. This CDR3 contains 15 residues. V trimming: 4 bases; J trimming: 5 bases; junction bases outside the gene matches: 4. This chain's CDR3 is CASSYRTSGIDTQYF. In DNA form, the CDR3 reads TGTGCCAGCAGCTACCGGACTAGCGGGATAGATACGCAGTATTTT.

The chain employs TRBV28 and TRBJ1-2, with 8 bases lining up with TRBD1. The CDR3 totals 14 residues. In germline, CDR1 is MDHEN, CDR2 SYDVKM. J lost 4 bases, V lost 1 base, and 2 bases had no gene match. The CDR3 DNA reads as TGTGCCAGCAGTTTATCGCAGGGGGCCTATGGCTACACCTTC. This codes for CASSLSQGAYGYTF.